This TCR beta chain was captured in a study of blood T cells in healthy people across ages. For the second PCR, which ran for roughly 6 to 11 cycles, a sample-barcoded 5' primer and a J-beta primer mix were used. A minimum of 2.5 million CDR3-containing paired-end reads was obtained for each sample. MiXCR, run by TCRdb on the 5' RACE reads, gives a single entry per CDR3 protein. The table lists over 1.5 million distinct CDR3 sequences, less than 50% of them singletons. Whole-study results and caveats: In long-lived donors, naive CD4+ cell counts and diversity exceeded those of aged donors. Age brought a roughly linear fall in TCR beta diversity measured per million T cells.

A remark on this clonotype: The antigen is undetermined. One end of the junction does not line up with germline, which may come from a read error.

Each donor gave ten milliliters of peripheral blood. Sequencing was carried out using blood. This sequence originates from a woman aged 35 to 49 in good health.

The CDR3 DNA reads TGCGCCAGCAGCCAAGCCAGACAGGGGGGGGAGCAGTGCTTC. This translates into CASSQARQGGEQCF. This chain links TRBV4-3 with TRBJ2-1, with 9 bases that match TRBD1. Germline V gives CDR1 LGHNA, CDR2 YSLEER. CDR3 size: 14 residues.